A single sample gave rise to the 27 T cell receptor beta chains below, sequenced in a study of OX40 agonist ivuxolimab in advanced cancers. Some clones are missing from TCRdb's copy, which holds only in-frame ones; the method was immunoSEQ multiplex PCR. This sample carries over 80,000 clones, approximately 87% of them seen once, and the ten largest clones take 0.75% to 0.85%. This specimen consisted of CD4+ or CD8+ T cells sorted from blood, obtained in a trial of the OX40 agonist ivuxolimab. The receptors derive from an adult with an advanced solid tumor such as melanoma, head and neck, liver or kidney cancer.

The chain joins TRBV5-1 to TRBJ1-3; D unclear. The germline V and J ends were trimmed by 4 bases and 2 bases, with 13 bases remaining between them. Germline-derived CDR1 and CDR2 are SGHRS and YFSETQ. The CDR3 has 15 residues. The CDR3 reads CASSTGEYTGNTIYF. The CDR3 DNA is TGCGCCAGCAGCACCGGGGAGTATACTGGAAACACCATATATTTT.

The rearrangement joins TRBV18 to TRBJ1-1; D is uncertain. The germline V gene encodes CDR1 KGHSH and CDR2 LQKENI. V lost 3 bases and J lost 7, with 9 bases in between. The CDR3 is 12 amino acids. The CDR3 region is CASSPLPGEAFF. CDR3 in DNA: TGTGCCAGCTCACCTCTACCCGGTGAAGCTTTCTTT.

The table lists this clone with a count of one. The chain links TRBV2 to TRBJ2-7; 10 bases align to TRBD2. This CDR3 is built from 18 residues. CDR1 and CDR2 from the germline V gene are SNHLY and FYNNEI. The ends lost 1 base at V and 0 bases at J; junction bases unmatched: 9. The CDR3 loop reads CASSEGPLAGISSYEQYF. CDR3 DNA: TGTGCCAGCAGTGAAGGCCCACTAGCGGGGATTAGCTCCTACGAGCAGTACTTC.

This rearrangement joins TRBV25-1 to TRBJ1-2; D ambiguous. The germline V gene encodes CDR1 MGHDK and CDR2 SYGVNS. V lost 3 bases to trimming and J lost 2 bases, with 13 bases between them. This CDR3 comprises 15 residues. The CDR3 loop reads CASSDRGGVNYGYTF. For the CDR3, the DNA is TGTGCCAGCAGTGACCGAGGAGGCGTAAACTATGGCTACACCTTC.

The chain combines TRBV27 with TRBJ2-7, with 8 bases identical to TRBD1. CDR3 length: 16 residues. The germline V gene has CDR1 MNHEY and CDR2 SMNVEV (reference sequence). The V and J ends lost 7 bases and 2 bases, in that order; junction bases with no gene match: 13. The CDR3 nucleotides are TGTGCCAGCACCCTATCGTCGCAGGGGGCGACCTACGAGCAGTACTTC. Its translation: CASTLSSQGATYEQYF.

V gene TRBV11-2 combines with J gene TRBJ1-2; TRBD1 matches at 10 bases. The germline V gene has CDR1 SGHAT and CDR2 FQNNGV. Losses at the gene ends were 4 bases for V and 5 bases for J; bases not matched to a gene: 7. This CDR3 has 15 residues. The CDR3 spells CASSSPGTGDYGYTF. Written as DNA, the CDR3 is TGTGCCAGCAGCTCCCCCGGGACAGGGGATTATGGCTACACCTTC.

The chain is built from TRBV7-2 and TRBJ2-1, with TRBD2 matching over 9 bases. J was trimmed by 6 bases and V by 11 bases; bases with no gene match: 14. This CDR3 has 15 residues. Germline CDR1 reads SGHTA; CDR2 reads FQGNSA. DNA for the CDR3: TGTGCCTCTCGACCGGGACTAGCATCGTCCAATGAGCAGTTCTTC. It yields the protein CASRPGLASSNEQFF.

The gene calls are TRBV4-1 and TRBJ2-7, with unresolved D. Trimming removed 3 bases at V and 3 bases at J, with 15 bases between. The CDR3 length is 15 residues. Germline loops: CDR1 MGHRA, CDR2 YSYEKL. The CDR3 protein is CASSHDPRGLYEQYF. CDR3 in DNA: TGCGCCAGCAGCCATGACCCCCGAGGCCTCTACGAGCAGTACTTC.

This sequence joins TRBV6-5 and TRBJ1-3; D is unclear. V was pared by 2 bases and J by 0 bases, with 8 bases between. CDR1 is MNHEY, CDR2 SVGAGI, per germline. The CDR3 totals 15 residues. CDR3 amino acids: CASSYTGSSGNTIYF. In DNA, the CDR3 is TGTGCCAGCAGTTACACGGGGAGCTCTGGAAACACCATATATTTT.

The chain uses TRBV4-1 and TRBJ1-2; D is unclear. The CDR3 is 16 amino acids. Germline CDR1 and CDR2: MGHRA and YSYEKL. With 0 bases removed from V and 8 bases from J, the gap between germline ends came to 19 bases. The CDR3 sequence is CASSQDRDSPQGGYTF. In nucleotides, the CDR3 is TGCGCCAGCAGCCAAGATAGAGACTCCCCACAAGGAGGCTACACCTTC.

The rearrangement uses TRBV5-4 and TRBJ1-1, with TRBD1 identical over 8 bases. The length of the CDR3 is 15 residues. J lost 0 bases, V lost 3 bases, and 4 bases had no gene match. Germline CDR1 reads SGHNT; CDR2 reads YYREEE (reference sequence). The CDR3 region has the DNA TGTGCCAGCAGCTCCTGGACAGGGTTGAACACTGAAGCTTTCTTT. This codes for CASSSWTGLNTEAFF.

The chain employs TRBV9 and TRBJ1-4; D remains unclear. The CDR3 contains 14 residues. V gave up 0 bases and J gave up 7 bases, with 10 bases separating them. Looked up from germline, CDR1 is SGDLS and CDR2 is YYNGEE. The CDR3 sequence: CASSVDQRGEKLFF. Here the CDR3 DNA reads TGTGCCAGCAGCGTAGACCAACGGGGTGAAAAACTGTTTTTT. The full variable domain, in which reference TRBV9 and TRBJ1-4 provide the parts outside the CDR3, is DSGVTQTPKHLITATGQRVTLRCSPRSGDLSVYWYQQSLDQGLQFLIQYYNGEERAKGNILERFSAQQFPDLHSELNLSSLELGDSALYFCASSVDQRGEKLFFGSGTQLSVL.

The chain recombines TRBV7-9 with TRBJ2-6; D not certain. The V gene's germline CDR1 is SEHNR and CDR2 FQNEAQ (reference sequence). The CDR3 has 18 amino acids. The V end was cut by 1 base, the J end by 0 bases, with 13 bases between. CDR3 nucleotides: TGTGCCAGCAGCTTAGTTCAGGTCTTTGACTCTGGGGCCAACGTCCTGACTTTC. Translated: CASSLVQVFDSGANVLTF.

This rearrangement joins TRBV6-5 to TRBJ1-2; TRBD1 matches 7 bases. The CDR3 sequence is 14 residues long. The V and J ends lost 6 bases and 7 bases, in that order; junction bases with no gene match: 11. Looked up from germline, CDR1 is MNHEY and CDR2 is SVGAGI. The CDR3 loop is CASSQPQGVVGYTF. CDR3 nucleotide sequence: TGTGCCAGCAGCCAACCCCAGGGGGTCGTTGGCTACACCTTC.

The chain is built from TRBV6-1 and TRBJ2-7, with 7 positions matching TRBD1. The CDR3 totals 14 residues. V lost 7 bases and J lost 5; bases outside the gene matches: 11. Germline-derived CDR1 and CDR2 are MNHNS and SASEGT. In DNA, the CDR3 is TGTGCCAGCACTATAGACAGGGTCGACAACGAGCAGTACTTC. This translates into CASTIDRVDNEQYF.

This chain's CDR3 is CASRIEDGNTEAFF. The CDR3 DNA reads as TGTGCCAGCAGGATAGAGGACGGGAACACTGAAGCTTTCTTT. This chain uses TRBV2 with TRBJ1-1, with D uncertain. Germline loops: CDR1 SNHLY, CDR2 FYNNEI. V was trimmed by 6 bases and J by 1 base, leaving 12 bases between them. This CDR3 comprises 14 residues.

This clone has just a few counts. The DNA of the CDR3 is TGTGCCAGCTCGTTGGACGGAAACTATGGCTACACCTTC. Translated, it gives CASSLDGNYGYTF. The chain joins TRBV18 to TRBJ1-2; D not resolved. With 6 bases removed from V and 2 bases from J, the gap between germline ends came to 10 bases. The CDR3 covers 13 residues. CDR1 KGHSH and CDR2 LQKENI come from the germline V gene.

This sequence joins TRBV5-4 and TRBJ1-3; D is uncertain. The CDR3 has 13 residues. Between the trimmed V and J ends, which lost 4 bases and 2 bases, there was a span of 7 bases. From germline, CDR1 is SGHNT and CDR2 YYREEE (reference sequence). The CDR3 region has the DNA TGTGCCAGCAGCCTCCTTCCTGGAAACACCATATATTTT. Amino acids: CASSLLPGNTIYF.

The chain recombines TRBV7-2 with TRBJ1-6; D is uncertain. Trimming left V 1 base short and J 7 bases short, with 17 bases between. The length of the CDR3 is 17 residues. CDR1 is SGHTA, CDR2 FQGNSA, per germline. Written as DNA, the CDR3 is TGTGCCAGCAGCTTAGGGCCCAGGATTGCCCCCAATTCACCCCTCCACTTT. This translates into CASSLGPRIAPNSPLHF. Combining the CDR3 with reference TRBV7-2 and TRBJ1-6 gives the whole variable domain GAGVSQSPSNKVTEKGKDVELRCDPISGHTALYWYRQSLGQGLEFLIYFQGNSAPDKSGLPSDRFSAERTGGSVSTLTIQRTQQEDSAVYLCASSLGPRIAPNSPLHFGNGTRLTVT.

This sequence joins TRBV30 and TRBJ2-7; 9 nucleotides match TRBD1. Trimming cost V 0 bases and J 0 bases; bases outside gene matches: 3. Germline lookup yields CDR1 GTSNPN and CDR2 SVGIG (reference sequence). This CDR3 has 15 amino acids. DNA of the CDR3: TGTGCCTGGAGTGTACGACAGGGGGTCTCCTACGAGCAGTACTTC. Its protein product is CAWSVRQGVSYEQYF.

The genes are TRBV4-3 and TRBJ2-5; D gene ambiguous. Germline V CDR1 and CDR2: LGHNA, YSLEER. With 0 bases removed from V and 6 bases from J, the gap between germline ends came to 5 bases. The CDR3 covers 12 residues. The CDR3 sequence is CASSQDGQTQYF. The CDR3, as DNA: TGCGCCAGCAGCCAAGATGGTCAGACCCAGTACTTC.

The V gene is TRBV11-2, the J gene TRBJ2-7; 11 nucleotides match TRBD2. This CDR3 comprises 15 residues. From germline, CDR1 is SGHAT and CDR2 FQNNGV. Trimming removed 5 bases from V and 2 bases from J; junction bases left unmatched: 5. This CDR3 is CASSPLAGGPYEQYF. CDR3 in DNA: TGTGCCAGCAGCCCCTTAGCGGGGGGGCCCTACGAGCAGTACTTC.

This sequence joins TRBV7-3 and TRBJ1-2, with D unresolved. V was shortened by 5 bases and J by 1 base, with 8 bases between the two germline ends. Germline assignment: CDR1 SGHTA and CDR2 FQGTGA. CDR3 size: 13 residues. Written as DNA, the CDR3 is TGTGCCAGCAGCCCAGGAGATAACTATGGCTACACCTTC. Translation gives CASSPGDNYGYTF.

In the case of this clone: One junction end does not reproduce the germline sequence, and a read error may be involved. Other nucleotide sequences from this sample produce the same CDR3. The chain employs TRBV30 and TRBJ1-6, with D perhaps TRBD1 (5 bases). This CDR3 comprises 14 residues. Germline V gene sequence: CDR1 GTSNPN, CDR2 SVGIG (reference sequence). Written as DNA, the CDR3 is TGTGCTTGGACTGGGGGCTCCTATAATTCACCCCTCCACTTT. As protein: CAWTGGSYNSPLHF. The whole variable domain, filled in from reference TRBV30 and TRBJ1-6, reads SQTIHQWPATLVQPVGSPLSLECTVEGTSNPNLYWYRQAAGRGLQLLFYSVGIGQISSEVPQNLSASRPQDRQFILSSKKLLLSDSGFYLCAWTGGSYNSPLHFGNGTRLTVT.

The rearrangement uses TRBV6-5 and TRBJ2-7; no clear D gene. The CDR3 is made up of 12 amino acids. Trimming left V 5 bases short and J 3 bases short, with 8 bases between. Germline loops: CDR1 MNHEY, CDR2 SVGAGI. The CDR3, as DNA: TGTGCCAGCAGTAACACAGTCTACGAGCAGTACTTC. Protein product: CASSNTVYEQYF.

The chain couples TRBV2 to TRBJ2-4; no definite D call. The V and J ends lost 7 bases and 7 bases respectively, with 11 bases between them. The CDR3 contains 12 residues. Germline-derived CDR1 and CDR2 are SNHLY and FYNNEI. CDR3 protein: CASMTSGNIQYF. The CDR3 DNA follows: TGTGCCAGCATGACATCTGGGAACATTCAGTACTTC.

V gene TRBV5-1 combines with J gene TRBJ2-1; possible D gene TRBD1, 5 bases. The CDR3 totals 14 residues. Trimming took off 2 bases at V and 6 bases at J, with 12 bases between the two ends. The germline V gene has CDR1 SGHRS and CDR2 YFSETQ. The CDR3 DNA reads TGCGCCAGCAGCTTCAACCTTAGGGGCAATGAGCAGTTCTTC. Translated: CASSFNLRGNEQFF.